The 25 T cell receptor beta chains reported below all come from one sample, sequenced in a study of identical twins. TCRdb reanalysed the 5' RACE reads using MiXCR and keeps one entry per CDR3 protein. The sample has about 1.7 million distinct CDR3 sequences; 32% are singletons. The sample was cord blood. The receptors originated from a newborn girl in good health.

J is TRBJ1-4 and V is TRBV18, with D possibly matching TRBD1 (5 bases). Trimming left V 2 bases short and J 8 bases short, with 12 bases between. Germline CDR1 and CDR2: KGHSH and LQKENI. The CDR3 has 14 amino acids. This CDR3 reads CASSPGAQREKLFF. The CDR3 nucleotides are TGTGCCAGCTCACCAGGGGCCCAGAGGGAAAAACTGTTTTTT.

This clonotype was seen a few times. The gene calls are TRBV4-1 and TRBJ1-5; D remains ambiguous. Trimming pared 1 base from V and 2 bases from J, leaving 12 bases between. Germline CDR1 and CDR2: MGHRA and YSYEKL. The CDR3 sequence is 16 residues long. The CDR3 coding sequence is TGCGCCAGCAGCCAAGGTCTCCGGGGTCGCAATCAGCCCCAGCATTTT. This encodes CASSQGLRGRNQPQHF.

The CDR3: CSAPRGSGSSHKGYEQYF. DNA for the CDR3: TGCAGTGCCCCCCGCGGTAGCGGATCCTCCCATAAGGGCTACGAGCAGTACTTC. This chain joins TRBV20-1 and TRBJ2-7, with a weak D call TRBD2 (6 bases). This CDR3 is built from 18 residues. The germline V gene has CDR1 DFQATT and CDR2 SNEGSKA (reference sequence). V gave up 6 bases and J gave up 3 bases, with 30 bases separating them.

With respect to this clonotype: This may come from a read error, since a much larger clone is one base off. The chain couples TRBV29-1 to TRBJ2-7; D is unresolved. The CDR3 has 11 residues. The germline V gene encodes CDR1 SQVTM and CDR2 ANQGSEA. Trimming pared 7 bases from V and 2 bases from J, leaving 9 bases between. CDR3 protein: CSATNPYEQYF. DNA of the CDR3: TGCAGCGCTACTAACCCCTACGAGCAGTACTTC.

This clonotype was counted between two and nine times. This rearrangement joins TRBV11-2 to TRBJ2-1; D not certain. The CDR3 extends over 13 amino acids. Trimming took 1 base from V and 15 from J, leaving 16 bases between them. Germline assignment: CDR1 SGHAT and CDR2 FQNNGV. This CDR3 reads CASSLVLRQAGFF. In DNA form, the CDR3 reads TGTGCCAGCAGCTTAGTTTTGCGGCAAGCAGGGTTCTTC. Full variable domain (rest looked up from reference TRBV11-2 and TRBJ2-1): EAGVAQSPRYKIIEKRQSVAFWCNPISGHATLYWYQQILGQGPKLLIQFQNNGVVDDSQLPKDRFSAERLKGVDSTLKIQPAKLEDSAVYLCASSLVLRQAGFFGPGTRLTVL.

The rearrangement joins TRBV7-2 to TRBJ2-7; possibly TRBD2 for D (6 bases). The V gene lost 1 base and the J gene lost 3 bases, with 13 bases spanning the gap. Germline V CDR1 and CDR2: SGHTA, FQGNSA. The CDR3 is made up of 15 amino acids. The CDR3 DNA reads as TGTGCCAGCAGCTTAGGGGGAGGTCGGGGCTACGAGCAGTACTTC. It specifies CASSLGGGRGYEQYF. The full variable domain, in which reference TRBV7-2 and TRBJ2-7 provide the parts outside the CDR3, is GAGVSQSPSNKVTEKGKDVELRCDPISGHTALYWYRQSLGQGLEFLIYFQGNSAPDKSGLPSDRFSAERTGGSVSTLTIQRTQQEDSAVYLCASSLGGGRGYEQYFGPGTRLTVT.

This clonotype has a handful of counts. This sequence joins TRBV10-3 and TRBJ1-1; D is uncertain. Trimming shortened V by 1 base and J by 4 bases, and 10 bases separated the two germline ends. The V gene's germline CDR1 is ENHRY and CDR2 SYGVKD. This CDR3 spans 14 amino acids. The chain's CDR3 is CAISEFSDGTEAFF. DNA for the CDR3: TGTGCCATCAGTGAGTTCTCGGACGGCACTGAAGCTTTCTTT.

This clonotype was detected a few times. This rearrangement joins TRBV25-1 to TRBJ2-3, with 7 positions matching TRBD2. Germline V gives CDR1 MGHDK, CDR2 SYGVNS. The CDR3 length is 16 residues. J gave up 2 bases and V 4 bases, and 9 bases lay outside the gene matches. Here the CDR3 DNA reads TGTGCCAGCAGTGGCATTAGCGGGCCCCACACAGATACGCAGTATTTT. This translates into CASSGISGPHTDTQYF.

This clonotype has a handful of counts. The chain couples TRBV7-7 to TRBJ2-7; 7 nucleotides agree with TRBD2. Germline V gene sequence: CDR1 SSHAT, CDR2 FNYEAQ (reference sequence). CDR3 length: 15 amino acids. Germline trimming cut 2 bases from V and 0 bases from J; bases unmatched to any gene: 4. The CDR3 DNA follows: TGTGCCAGCAGCTTAAAAGCGGGGACCTCCTACGAGCAGTACTTC. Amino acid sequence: CASSLKAGTSYEQYF.

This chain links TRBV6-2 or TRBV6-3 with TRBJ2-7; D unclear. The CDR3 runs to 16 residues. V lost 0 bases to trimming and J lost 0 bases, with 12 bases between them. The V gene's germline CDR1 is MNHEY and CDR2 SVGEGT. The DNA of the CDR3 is TGTGCCAGCAGTTACTCGACAACGATGCTCTCCTACGAGCAGTACTTC. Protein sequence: CASSYSTTMLSYEQYF.

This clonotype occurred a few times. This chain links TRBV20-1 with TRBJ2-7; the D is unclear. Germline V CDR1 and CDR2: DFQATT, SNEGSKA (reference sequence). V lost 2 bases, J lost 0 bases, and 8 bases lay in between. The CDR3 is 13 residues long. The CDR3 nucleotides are TGCAGTGCTAGATTGACATACTCCTACGAGCAGTACTTC. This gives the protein CSARLTYSYEQYF.

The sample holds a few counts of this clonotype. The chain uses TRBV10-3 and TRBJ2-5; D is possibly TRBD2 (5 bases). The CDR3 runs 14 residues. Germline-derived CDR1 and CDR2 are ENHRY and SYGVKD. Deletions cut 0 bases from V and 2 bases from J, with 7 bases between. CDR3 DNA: TGTGCCATCAGTGAGTCGAAGCGGCAAGAGACCCAGTACTTC. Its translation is CAISESKRQETQYF.

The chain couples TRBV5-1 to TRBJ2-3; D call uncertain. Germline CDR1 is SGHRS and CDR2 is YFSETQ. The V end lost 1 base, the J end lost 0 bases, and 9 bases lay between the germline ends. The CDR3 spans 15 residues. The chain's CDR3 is CASSLLPYSTDTQYF. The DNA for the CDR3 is TGCGCCAGCAGCTTGCTTCCCTACAGCACAGATACGCAGTATTTT.

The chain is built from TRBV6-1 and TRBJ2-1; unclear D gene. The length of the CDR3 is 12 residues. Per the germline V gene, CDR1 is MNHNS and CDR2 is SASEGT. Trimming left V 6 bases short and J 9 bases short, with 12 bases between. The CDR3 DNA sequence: TGTGCCAGCAGCGCAGGCGCAAGTGAGCAGTTCTTC. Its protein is CASSAGASEQFF.

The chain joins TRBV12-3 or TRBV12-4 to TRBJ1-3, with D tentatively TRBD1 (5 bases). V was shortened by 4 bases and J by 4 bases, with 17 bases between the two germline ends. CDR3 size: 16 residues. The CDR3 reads CASSSEGRVGGNTIYF. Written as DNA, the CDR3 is TGTGCCAGCAGTTCTGAAGGCAGGGTAGGGGGAAACACCATATATTTT.

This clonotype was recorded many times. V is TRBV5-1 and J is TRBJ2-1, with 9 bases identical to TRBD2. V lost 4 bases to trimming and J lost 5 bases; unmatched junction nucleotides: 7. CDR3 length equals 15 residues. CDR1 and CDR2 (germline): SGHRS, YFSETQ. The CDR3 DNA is TGCGCCAGCAGCCCAGGACTAGCGACAAACAATGAGCAGTTCTTC. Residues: CASSPGLATNNEQFF.

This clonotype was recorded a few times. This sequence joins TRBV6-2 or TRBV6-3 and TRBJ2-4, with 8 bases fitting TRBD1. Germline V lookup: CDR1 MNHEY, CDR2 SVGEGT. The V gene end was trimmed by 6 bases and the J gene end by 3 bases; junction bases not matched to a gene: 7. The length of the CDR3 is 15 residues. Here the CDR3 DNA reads TGTGCCAGCAGCCCCACTACAGGGGGCAAAAACATTCAGTACTTC. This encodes CASSPTTGGKNIQYF.

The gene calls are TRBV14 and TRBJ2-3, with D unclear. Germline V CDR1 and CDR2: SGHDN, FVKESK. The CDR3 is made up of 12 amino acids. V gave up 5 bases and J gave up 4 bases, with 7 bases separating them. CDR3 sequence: CASSTFSDTQYF. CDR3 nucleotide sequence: TGTGCCAGCAGCACTTTTTCAGATACGCAGTATTTT.

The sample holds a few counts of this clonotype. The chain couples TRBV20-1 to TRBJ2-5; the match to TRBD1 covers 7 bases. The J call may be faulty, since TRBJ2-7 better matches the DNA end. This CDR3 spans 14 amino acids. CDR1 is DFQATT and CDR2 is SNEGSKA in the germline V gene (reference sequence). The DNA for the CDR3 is TGCAGTGCAACCCGGACAGGAAGGACTTACGAGCAGTACTTC. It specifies CSATRTGRTYEQYF.

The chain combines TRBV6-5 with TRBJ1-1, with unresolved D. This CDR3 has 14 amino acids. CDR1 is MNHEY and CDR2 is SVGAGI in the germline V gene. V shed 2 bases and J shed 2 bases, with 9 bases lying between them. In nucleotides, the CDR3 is TGTGCCAGCAGTTACGGTATGGAAAACACTGAAGCTTTCTTT. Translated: CASSYGMENTEAFF.

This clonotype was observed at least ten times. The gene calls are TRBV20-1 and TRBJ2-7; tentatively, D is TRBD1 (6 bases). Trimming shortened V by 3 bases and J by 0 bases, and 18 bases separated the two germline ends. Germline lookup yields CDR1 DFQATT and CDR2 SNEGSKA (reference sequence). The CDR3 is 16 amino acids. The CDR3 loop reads CSASTITGLNSYEQYF. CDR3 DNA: TGCAGTGCTAGTACCATCACAGGGTTAAACTCCTACGAGCAGTACTTC.

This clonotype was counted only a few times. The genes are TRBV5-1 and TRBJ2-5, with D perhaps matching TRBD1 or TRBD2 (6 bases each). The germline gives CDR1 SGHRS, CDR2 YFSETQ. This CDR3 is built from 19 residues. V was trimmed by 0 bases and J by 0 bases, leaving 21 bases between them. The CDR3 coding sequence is TGCGCCAGCAGCTTGGATAGGGGGGTCAGGACCAAGTACCAAGAGACCCAGTACTTC. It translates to CASSLDRGVRTKYQETQYF.

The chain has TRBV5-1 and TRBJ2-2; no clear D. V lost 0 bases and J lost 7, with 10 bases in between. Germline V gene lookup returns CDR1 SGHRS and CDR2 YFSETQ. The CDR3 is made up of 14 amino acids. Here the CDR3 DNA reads TGCGCCAGCAGCTTGGTGGGGTACGGCGGGGAGCTGTTTTTT. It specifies CASSLVGYGGELFF. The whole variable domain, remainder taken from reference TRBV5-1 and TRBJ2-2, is KAGVTQTPRYLIKTRGQQVTLSCSPISGHRSVSWYQQTPGQGLQFLFEYFSETQRNKGNFPGRFSGRQFSNSRSEMNVSTLELGDSALYLCASSLVGYGGELFFGEGSRLTVL.

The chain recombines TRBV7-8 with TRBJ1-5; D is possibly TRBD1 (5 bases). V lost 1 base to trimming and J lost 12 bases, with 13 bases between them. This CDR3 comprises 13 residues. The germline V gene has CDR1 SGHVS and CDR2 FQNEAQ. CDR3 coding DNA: TGTGCCAGCAGCTTAGATAGGGTGGGACTCCAGCATTTT. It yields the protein CASSLDRVGLQHF.

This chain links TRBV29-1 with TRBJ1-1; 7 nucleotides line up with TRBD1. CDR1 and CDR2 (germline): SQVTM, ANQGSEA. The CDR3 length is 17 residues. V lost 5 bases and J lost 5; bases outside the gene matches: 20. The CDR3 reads CSVTERQGSWGGTEAFF. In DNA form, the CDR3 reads TGCAGCGTTACCGAAAGACAGGGAAGCTGGGGGGGTACTGAAGCTTTCTTT. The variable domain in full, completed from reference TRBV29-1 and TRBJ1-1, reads SAVISQKPSRDICQRGTSLTIQCQVDSQVTMMFWYRQQPGQSLTLIATANQGSEATYESGFVIDKFPISRPNLTFSTLTVSNMSPEDSSIYLCSVTERQGSWGGTEAFFGQGTRLTVV.